This is a list of T cell receptor beta chains from one sample in a study of CD8 T cells in Susac syndrome. TCRdb re-analysed the immunoSEQ multiplex PCR reads in MiXCR, keeping a single row per CDR3 protein. The sample lists around 81,000 distinct CDR3 sequences; over 85% were seen once. Sequenced material: CD8+ T cells from PBMCs. These receptor sequences come from a human donor with Susac syndrome. CDR3s include the opening cysteine and the closing phenylalanine or tryptophan. The order of the fields is clone size, J gene, V gene, D gene, CDR3 protein, CDR3 DNA. The D gene is left open where the match is weak. Clone size is not always given. Where it is, it says once, few, many or a class for expanded clones.

>NA|TRBJ2-3|TRBV5-4|NA
CASSPGFGTDTQYF
TGTGCCAGCAGCCCCGGGTTCGGAACAGATACGCAGTATTTT
>NA|TRBJ2-7|TRBV7-9|TRBD2
CASSLAPASGGEQYF
TGTGCCAGCAGCTTAGCCCCAGCTAGCGGGGGGGAGCAGTACTTC
>NA|TRBJ2-2|TRBV11-2|NA
CASSFGAADTGELFF
TGTGCCAGCAGCTTTGGGGCAGCGGACACCGGGGAGCTGTTTTTT
>NA|TRBJ1-1|TRBV7-9|NA
CATNRDYEAFF
TGTGCCACAAATAGGGACTATGAAGCTTTCTTT
>NA|TRBJ2-4|TRBV7-2|NA
CASSSSGTQNIQYF
TGTGCCAGCAGCTCATCCGGGACACAAAACATTCAGTACTTC
>NA|TRBJ2-1|TRBV27|NA
CASSLPGRPEEQFF
TGTGCCAGCAGTTTACCCGGCAGACCAGAGGAGCAGTTCTTC
>NA|TRBJ2-5|TRBV7-9|NA
CASSLSTLETQYF
TGTGCCAGCAGCTTAAGCACCCTGGAGACCCAGTACTTC
>NA|TRBJ2-7|TRBV27|TRBD1
CASTRTGQASSYEQYF
TGTGCCAGCACTCGCACAGGACAGGCGAGCTCCTACGAGCAGTACTTC
>NA|TRBJ1-5|TRBV2|NA
CASRARGGSQPQHF
TGTGCCAGCAGAGCCCGCGGGGGCAGCCAGCCCCAGCATTTT
>once|TRBJ2-7|TRBV30|TRBD1
CAWSAGRTGGYEQYF
TGTGCCTGGAGTGCGGGAAGGACAGGGGGCTACGAGCAGTACTTC
>NA|TRBJ1-2|TRBV27|NA
CASSRTPGGPHYGYTF
TGTGCCAGCAGTCGAACCCCGGGTGGCCCCCACTATGGCTACACCTTC
>NA|TRBJ2-1|TRBV18|NA
CASSPPTNEQFF
TGTGCCAGCTCACCACCGACCAATGAGCAGTTCTTC
>NA|TRBJ1-3|TRBV20-1|NA
CSARDISVRQFGNTIYF
TGCAGTGCTAGAGATATATCGGTTCGGCAATTTGGAAACACCATATATTTT
>NA|TRBJ2-1|TRBV2|NA
CASRSDNEQFF
TGTGCCAGCCGGTCCGACAATGAGCAGTTCTTC
>NA|TRBJ2-1|TRBV25-1|NA
CASSKRGRDEQFF
TGTGCCAGCAGTAAGAGGGGCCGGGATGAGCAGTTCTTC
>NA|TRBJ1-1|TRBV29-1|NA
CSVDVRGGGGTEAFF
TGCAGCGTTGATGTCCGGGGCGGAGGGGGTACTGAAGCTTTCTTT
>NA|TRBJ1-6|TRBV14|TRBD1
CASSQYRQGGSPLHF
TGTGCCAGCAGCCAATATCGGCAGGGGGGGTCACCCCTCCACTTT
>NA|TRBJ2-7|TRBV2|TRBD2
CASSEVSGRALGHEQYF
TGTGCCAGCAGTGAAGTGAGCGGGAGGGCCTTAGGCCACGAGCAGTACTTC
>NA|TRBJ2-5|TRBV12-3/TRBV12-4|NA
CASTYGETQYF
TGTGCCAGCACCTATGGAGAGACCCAGTACTTC
>NA|TRBJ2-5|TRBV7-9|NA
CASSRGTIQETQYF
TGTGCCAGCAGCCGCGGGACAATACAAGAGACCCAGTACTTC
>NA|TRBJ2-1|TRBV6-5|TRBD2
CASSWGGSYNEQFF
TGTGCCAGCAGTTGGGGGGGCTCCTACAATGAGCAGTTCTTC
>NA|TRBJ2-2|TRBV29-1|NA
CSVRTPFGGELFF
TGCAGCGTCCGTACCCCATTTGGCGGGGAGCTGTTTTTT